The rows below give T cell receptor beta chains drawn from one sample of a study of blood T cell repertoires in COVID-19. Profiled with immunoSEQ multiplex PCR; TCRdb holds only in-frame clones, not every one. This sample has about 230,000 clones, with roughly 80% found just once. Sequencing input: peripheral blood. All receptors derive from a woman older than 75 with acute or convalescent COVID-19. Both conserved end residues are part of each CDR3. Fields, in order: clone size, V gene, D gene, J gene, CDR3 DNA, CDR3 protein. A D gene is named only where the DNA matches it firmly. For some rows the clone size is stated as once, few or many, or as a class when expanded; others skip it.

clone size: -; V gene: TRBV2; D gene: -; J gene: TRBJ2-7; CDR3 DNA: TGTGCCAGCAGTGAAGTCAGGGCCCTCGGCGAGCAGTACTTC; CDR3 protein: CASSEVRALGEQYF
clone size: -; V gene: TRBV3-1/TRBV3-2; D gene: -; J gene: TRBJ1-3; CDR3 DNA: TGTGCCAGCAGCCAAGCCCTTGGAAACACCATATATTTT; CDR3 protein: CASSQALGNTIYF
clone size: -; V gene: TRBV5-1; D gene: TRBD2; J gene: TRBJ2-5; CDR3 DNA: TGCGCCAGCAGCGGGACTAATCAAGAGACCCAGTACTTC; CDR3 protein: CASSGTNQETQYF
clone size: few; V gene: TRBV27; D gene: TRBD2; J gene: TRBJ2-3; CDR3 DNA: TGTGCCAGCAGTGCTAGCGGGACGACTAGCACAGATACGCAGTATTTT; CDR3 protein: CASSASGTTSTDTQYF
clone size: -; V gene: TRBV5-1; D gene: TRBD1; J gene: TRBJ1-1; CDR3 DNA: TGCGCCAGCAGCTTGGGAGCAGGGGGGAACACTGAAGCTTTCTTT; CDR3 protein: CASSLGAGGNTEAFF
clone size: -; V gene: TRBV7-6; D gene: -; J gene: TRBJ1-1; CDR3 DNA: TGTGCCAGCAGCTTTGAGGAGACGAACACTGAAGCTTTCTTT; CDR3 protein: CASSFEETNTEAFF
clone size: -; V gene: TRBV29-1; D gene: -; J gene: TRBJ1-2; CDR3 DNA: TGCAGCGCTGGGGAGGCTAACTATGGCTACACCTTC; CDR3 protein: CSAGEANYGYTF
clone size: -; V gene: TRBV15; D gene: TRBD1; J gene: TRBJ2-2; CDR3 DNA: TGTGCCACCAGCAGAGACAGCCTTACAGGGGCGAGCACCGGGGAGCTGTTTTTT; CDR3 protein: CATSRDSLTGASTGELFF
clone size: -; V gene: TRBV3-1/TRBV3-2; D gene: TRBD2; J gene: TRBJ2-1; CDR3 DNA: TGTGCCAGCAGCCAAGATCGGGGCGGGAGGGGGTACAATGAGCAGTTCTTC; CDR3 protein: CASSQDRGGRGYNEQFF
clone size: few; V gene: TRBV24-1; D gene: TRBD1; J gene: TRBJ1-2; CDR3 DNA: TGTGCCACCAGCGGTCCGGATCTTATCGGGACAGATCCCATGGGCTACACCTTC; CDR3 protein: CATSGPDLIGTDPMGYTF
clone size: -; V gene: TRBV2; D gene: -; J gene: TRBJ1-2; CDR3 DNA: TGTGCCAGCAGTAGGTATAGCCCCTATGGCTACACCTTC; CDR3 protein: CASSRYSPYGYTF
clone size: -; V gene: TRBV20-1; D gene: -; J gene: TRBJ1-5; CDR3 DNA: TGCAGTGCTAGTAGGAGGACGGGAGGCAATCAGCCCCAGCATTTT; CDR3 protein: CSASRRTGGNQPQHF
clone size: -; V gene: TRBV3-1/TRBV3-2; D gene: TRBD1; J gene: TRBJ2-2; CDR3 DNA: TGTGCCAGCAGCCAATTCAGGGGGCGGACCGGGGAGCTGTTTTTT; CDR3 protein: CASSQFRGRTGELFF
clone size: few; V gene: TRBV18; D gene: TRBD1; J gene: TRBJ1-1; CDR3 DNA: TGTGCCAGCTCACCTCCCTGGACAGGGTCCCCTGAAGCTTTCTTT; CDR3 protein: CASSPPWTGSPEAFF
clone size: -; V gene: TRBV3-1/TRBV3-2; D gene: TRBD2; J gene: TRBJ2-5; CDR3 DNA: TGTGCCAGCAGCCAAGCCGAGACTAGCGGGGGGACCCAGTACTTC; CDR3 protein: CASSQAETSGGTQYF